Listed below are T cell receptor beta chains from one sample, sequenced in a study of cytomegalovirus exposure and HLA in healthy donors. Produced via immunoSEQ multiplex PCR; TCRdb's table is partial and in-frame only. This table has 300,000 or so clones, approximately 85% appearing once. Sequencing input: PBMCs. The receptors come from a man aged 30 to 39 in good health and CMV-seronegative. Both conserved end residues are part of each CDR3. Fields, in order: J gene, V gene, clone size, D gene, CDR3 protein, CDR3 DNA. The D gene is left open where the match is weak. Some rows have no size entry. The others give once, few or many, or a class for an expanded clone.

TRBJ2-3	TRBV4-1	.	.	CASSQRAAGDRDTQYF	TGCGCCAGCAGCCAGCGGGCGGCAGGGGATCGAGATACGCAGTATTTT
TRBJ2-7	TRBV10-1	.	TRBD1	CASSRSTGDQQYF	TGCGCCAGCAGCCGATCTACAGGGGATCAACAGTACTTC
TRBJ2-7	TRBV6-4	once	.	CASCSGRRGLAYEQYF	TGTGCCTCCTGCTCCGGTAGGCGGGGATTAGCCTACGAGCAGTACTTC
TRBJ1-2	TRBV7-9	.	.	CASSLGGEKHYGYTF	TGTGCCAGCAGCTTAGGGGGAGAAAAACACTATGGCTACACCTTC
TRBJ2-1	TRBV19	.	.	CASSILLGLGYNEQFF	TGTGCCAGTAGTATTCTGTTGGGACTCGGCTACAATGAGCAGTTCTTC
TRBJ2-3	TRBV10-3	few	.	CAIKESGSDTQYF	TGTGCCATCAAGGAAAGCGGTTCAGATACGCAGTATTTT
TRBJ1-1	TRBV2	.	TRBD1	CASRMDRVTEAFF	TGTGCCAGCAGAATGGACAGGGTGACTGAAGCTTTCTTT
TRBJ1-1	TRBV10-1	.	.	CASSPRVGEAFF	TGCGCCAGCAGTCCCAGGGTGGGGGAAGCTTTCTTT
TRBJ1-2	TRBV5-3	.	TRBD1	CARSLDRTGKEDGYTF	TGTGCCAGAAGCTTGGATAGGACAGGGAAGGAGGATGGCTACACCTTC
TRBJ2-7	TRBV4-1	.	.	CASSQGGRTEQYF	TGCGCCAGCAGCCAAGGGGGGCGGACGGAGCAGTACTTC
TRBJ1-3	TRBV5-5	.	.	CASSLELMGSSGNTIYF	TGTGCCAGCAGCTTGGAACTGATGGGCAGCTCTGGAAACACCATATATTTT
TRBJ1-5	TRBV4-3	.	TRBD1	CASSQATGGNQPQHF	TGCGCCAGCAGCCAAGCGACAGGGGGCAATCAGCCCCAGCATTTT
TRBJ1-3	TRBV6-1	.	.	CASGEGDGGNTIYF	TGTGCCAGCGGGGAGGGGGACGGTGGAAACACCATATATTTT
TRBJ1-2	TRBV6-1	.	.	CASRPGSPSGYTF	TGTGCCAGCAGGCCCGGGTCCCCCAGTGGCTACACCTTC
TRBJ2-1	TRBV7-2	.	TRBD2	CASSSLRGLGSYNEQFF	TGTGCCAGCAGCTCCCTTCGAGGACTAGGTTCCTACAATGAGCAGTTCTTC
TRBJ2-7	TRBV27	.	TRBD1	CASSLTGGREQYF	TGTGCCAGCAGTCTGACAGGGGGCCGAGAGCAGTACTTC
TRBJ1-1	TRBV9	.	TRBD1	CASSARTGVGDTEAFF	TGTGCCAGCAGCGCCAGGACAGGGGTGGGGGACACTGAAGCTTTCTTT
TRBJ2-3	TRBV5-1	.	.	CASSLDVSTDTQYF	TGCGCCAGCAGCTTGGATGTCTCCACAGATACGCAGTATTTT
TRBJ2-2	TRBV27	.	TRBD2	CASNTIGLAGDTGELFF	TGTGCCAGCAATACAATAGGACTAGCGGGGGACACCGGGGAGCTGTTTTTT
TRBJ2-7	TRBV10-2	few	.	CASSDYYEQYF	TGCGCCAGCAGTGATTACTACGAGCAGTACTTC
TRBJ1-6	TRBV4-1	few	.	CASSQPGHNNSPLHF	TGCGCCAGCAGCCAGCCGGGACACAATAATTCACCCCTCCACTTT
TRBJ2-3	TRBV19	.	.	CASSISPRADTQYF	TGTGCCAGTAGTATTTCCCCGCGGGCCGATACGCAGTATTTT
TRBJ2-1	TRBV18	.	TRBD1	CASSPTGVFNNEQFF	TGTGCCAGCTCACCAACAGGGGTATTCAACAATGAGCAGTTCTTC
TRBJ1-1	TRBV15	.	.	CATSRTGNTEAFF	TGTGCCACCAGCAGGACGGGGAACACTGAAGCTTTCTTT
TRBJ1-2	TRBV29-1	.	TRBD1	CSVDSLTGTGPANYGYTF	TGCAGCGTGGATTCCCTAACCGGGACAGGACCCGCTAACTATGGCTACACCTTC
TRBJ1-5	TRBV5-4	once	TRBD1	CASSAGQGSNQPQHF	TGTGCCAGCAGCGCCGGACAGGGAAGCAATCAGCCCCAGCATTTT
TRBJ2-5	TRBV5-1	.	.	CASSFTAQETQYF	TGCGCCAGCAGCTTTACAGCCCAAGAGACCCAGTACTTC
TRBJ2-3	TRBV10-3	.	.	CAIRTSVTDTQYF	TGTGCCATCAGGACTAGTGTTACAGATACGCAGTATTTT
TRBJ1-6	TRBV27	.	.	CASSWTVGNSPLHF	TGTGCCAGCAGTTGGACAGTAGGAAATTCACCCCTCCACTTT
TRBJ1-1	TRBV5-1	.	.	CASSPTGRTEAFF	TGCGCCAGCAGCCCGACGGGGAGAACTGAAGCTTTCTTT
TRBJ2-7	TRBV5-6	.	.	CASSSGGNYEQYF	TGTGCCAGCAGCTCAGGAGGGAACTACGAGCAGTACTTC
TRBJ2-1	TRBV7-8	once	TRBD2	CASSLAGGSGEQFF	TGTGCCAGCAGCTTGGCGGGGGGGTCCGGTGAGCAGTTCTTC
TRBJ1-6	TRBV30	once	.	CAWSNGINSPLHF	TGTGCCTGGAGTAACGGGATAAATTCACCCCTCCACTTT
TRBJ2-5	TRBV21-1	.	.	CARRPHGPGVPETQYF	TGTGCCAGAAGGCCCCATGGACCCGGGGTCCCGGAGACCCAGTACTTC
TRBJ2-7	TRBV5-5	.	.	CASSPWGGAEQYF	TGTGCCAGCAGCCCGTGGGGGGGGGCCGAGCAGTACTTC
TRBJ1-1	TRBV9	once	.	CASSVGQGIGNTEAFF	TGTGCCAGCAGCGTAGGGCAGGGGATAGGGAACACTGAAGCTTTCTTT
TRBJ2-7	TRBV9	.	TRBD2	CASSTLAGTSYEQYF	TGTGCCAGCAGCACCCTAGCGGGGACTTCCTACGAGCAGTACTTC
TRBJ1-6	TRBV6-4	.	TRBD1	CASSELGTGYSPLHF	TGTGCCAGCAGTGAGCTCGGGACAGGGTACTCACCCCTCCACTTT
TRBJ2-1	TRBV7-8	.	.	CASSLRRVTSYNEQFF	TGTGCCAGCAGCTTAAGGCGGGTGACCTCCTACAATGAGCAGTTCTTC
TRBJ2-7	TRBV5-1	.	.	CASSLPSSYEQYF	TGCGCCAGCAGCTTGCCCAGCTCCTACGAGCAGTACTTC
TRBJ2-7	TRBV7-6	.	.	CASSLIRGSYEQYF	TGTGCCAGCAGCCTCATCCGGGGGTCCTACGAGCAGTACTTC